The 3 T cell receptor beta chains in this list originate from one sample, sequenced in a study of OX40 agonist ivuxolimab in advanced cancers. Clones were sequenced by immunoSEQ multiplex PCR, and TCRdb holds only the in-frame ones, with some missing. The profile shows roughly 63,000 clones, roughly 86% of them singletons. The sequencing used CD4+ or CD8+ T cells sorted from blood, collected in a trial of the OX40 agonist ivuxolimab. Receptor source: an adult with an advanced solid tumor such as melanoma, head and neck, liver or kidney cancer.

V and J are TRBV14 and TRBJ2-3, with 7 bases lining up with TRBD1. The J segment lost 5 bases and the V segment lost 2 bases, leaving 1 base of the junction unmatched. This CDR3 region has 13 residues. Germline lookup yields CDR1 SGHDN and CDR2 FVKESK. The CDR3 sequence is CASSQHRGDTQYF. CDR3 sequence (DNA): TGTGCCAGCAGCCAACACAGGGGAGATACGCAGTATTTT.

The rearrangement uses TRBV5-1 and TRBJ1-4, with TRBD1 matching over 8 bases. Unmatched junction bases numbered 8, after V lost 2 bases and J lost 8 bases. The germline V gene encodes CDR1 SGHRS and CDR2 YFSETQ. The CDR3 totals 15 residues. The CDR3 DNA reads TGCGCCAGCAGCTTCGGACAGGGCGTGAGAGAAAAACTGTTTTTT. This codes for CASSFGQGVREKLFF.

Comment on this clone: A junction end diverges from the germline sequence, so it may reflect a read error. V is TRBV2 and J is TRBJ2-3, with 10 bases aligning to TRBD2. The length of the CDR3 is 16 residues. Germline-derived CDR1 and CDR2 are SNHLY and FYNNEI. CDR3 residues: CARSGASGGPTDTQYF. The CDR3 DNA follows: TGTGCCAGAAGTGGGGCTAGCGGGGGCCCCACAGATACGCAGTATTTT.